The 31 T cell receptor beta chains below were found in one sample sequenced in a study of OX40 agonist ivuxolimab in advanced cancers. Only in-frame clones appear in the TCRdb table, and some are missing; sequencing was by immunoSEQ multiplex PCR. The sample carries some 22,000 clones, over 75% recorded once. The source was CD4+ or CD8+ T cells sorted from blood, collected in a trial of the OX40 agonist ivuxolimab. These receptors came from an adult with an advanced solid tumor such as melanoma, head and neck, liver or kidney cancer.

CDR3 coding DNA: TGTGCCAGCAGCTCCCCAGGGCGGGGCACAGATACGCAGTATTTT. This encodes CASSSPGRGTDTQYF. This sequence joins TRBV7-9 and TRBJ2-3; the D call may be TRBD1 or TRBD2 (5 bases each). V shed 4 bases and J shed 1 base, with 12 bases lying between them. CDR3 size: 15 residues. Germline V gene sequence: CDR1 SEHNR, CDR2 FQNEAQ (reference sequence). Full variable domain (missing parts from reference TRBV7-9 and TRBJ2-3): DTGVSQNPRHKITKRGQNVTFRCDPISEHNRLYWYRQTLGQGPEFLTYFQNEAQLEKSRLLSDRFSAERPKGSFSTLEIQRTEQGDSAMYLCASSSPGRGTDTQYFGPGTRLTVL.

V usage is TRBV18 and J usage is TRBJ2-2; 9 bases fit TRBD1. V lost 5 bases to trimming and J lost 1 base; unmatched junction nucleotides: 2. This CDR3 comprises 15 residues. Germline CDR1 KGHSH, CDR2 LQKENI. The CDR3: CASSSGQGNTGELFF. The CDR3 coding sequence is TGTGCCAGCTCATCGGGACAGGGGAACACCGGGGAGCTGTTTTTT.

The J gene is TRBJ1-1, the V gene TRBV5-1; 8 positions agree with TRBD1. This CDR3 is 16 amino acids long. V was clipped by 4 bases and J by 1 base; unmatched bases: 9. The germline V gene encodes CDR1 SGHRS and CDR2 YFSETQ. CDR3 DNA: TGCGCCAGCAGCACGGACCCAACAGGGGGGAACACTGAAGCTTTCTTT. Translation: CASSTDPTGGNTEAFF.

J is TRBJ2-1 and V is TRBV5-1; D uncertain. This CDR3 region has 15 residues. The V gene lost 0 bases and the J gene lost 8 bases, with 15 bases spanning the gap. The germline gives CDR1 SGHRS, CDR2 YFSETQ. This chain's CDR3 is CASSLVGIRLDEQFF. CDR3 sequence (DNA): TGCGCCAGCAGCTTGGTTGGAATCCGTTTGGATGAGCAGTTCTTC.

This rearrangement joins TRBV6-1 to TRBJ2-1; 11 bases line up with TRBD2. Germline V gene data show CDR1 as MNHNS and CDR2 as SASEGT. The CDR3 sequence is 16 residues long. V lost 0 bases, J lost 7 bases, and 5 bases stayed unmatched. The CDR3 here is CASSEARLAGGNEQFF. CDR3 DNA: TGTGCCAGCAGTGAAGCGCGGCTAGCGGGGGGTAATGAGCAGTTCTTC.

The V and J genes are TRBV2 and TRBJ2-7, with a possible D match to TRBD2 (6 bases). The CDR3 sequence is 11 residues long. V lost 8 bases to trimming and J lost 5 bases, with 10 bases between them. CDR1 is SNHLY and CDR2 is FYNNEI in the germline V gene. CDR3 sequence (DNA): TGTGCCAGCCTACTAGCAGACGAGCAGTACTTC. Translated, it gives CASLLADEQYF. Complete variable domain (other parts from reference TRBV2 and TRBJ2-7): EPEVTQTPSHQVTQMGQEVILRCVPISNHLYFYWYRQILGQKVEFLVSFYNNEISEKSEIFDDQFSVERPDGSNFTLKIRSTKLEDSAMYFCASLLADEQYFGPGTRLTVT.

V is TRBV7-8 and J is TRBJ2-5, with 7 bases lining up with TRBD1. The closer fit of TRBJ2-7 to the DNA end suggests the J call may be wrong. Germline loops: CDR1 SGHVS, CDR2 FQNEAQ. This CDR3 is built from 15 residues. The CDR3 loop reads CASSLDPGQSYEQYF. The CDR3 coding sequence is TGTGCCAGCAGCTTAGACCCGGGACAGAGCTACGAGCAGTACTTC.

The chain links TRBV6-6 to TRBJ2-7; perhaps TRBD2 as D (6 bases). This CDR3 contains 14 residues. Per the germline V gene, CDR1 is MNHNY and CDR2 is SVGAGI (reference sequence). V was shortened by 6 bases and J by 2 bases, with 14 bases between the two germline ends. The CDR3 coding sequence is TGTGCCAGCAGACGACCCGGCGGGACCTACGAGCAGTACTTC. This gives the protein CASRRPGGTYEQYF.

The rearrangement links TRBV27 to TRBJ2-1; perhaps TRBD2 as D (5 bases). The germline V and J ends were trimmed by 2 bases and 2 bases, with 7 bases remaining between them. There are 14 residues in the CDR3. The germline gives CDR1 MNHEY, CDR2 SMNVEV (reference sequence). The CDR3 nucleotides read TGTGCCAGCAGTTTAAGCGGCACCTACAATGAGCAGTTCTTC. Its translation is CASSLSGTYNEQFF.

This clone was observed a few times. This rearrangement joins TRBV11-3 to TRBJ2-2; D remains unclear. The CDR3 sequence is 16 residues long. V lost 0 bases and J 5 bases, leaving 13 bases between the germline ends. The germline gives CDR1 SGHNT, CDR2 YENEEA. The CDR3 nucleotides are TGTGCCAGCAGCTTAGATGCTGGGAAATCGACCGGGGAGCTGTTTTTT. Encoded protein: CASSLDAGKSTGELFF. The variable domain in full, with the rest retrieved from reference TRBV11-3 and TRBJ2-2, is EAGVVQSPRYKIIEKKQPVAFWCNPISGHNTLYWYLQNLGQGPELLIRYENEEAVDDSQLPKDRFSAERLKGVDSTLKIQPAELGDSAVYLCASSLDAGKSTGELFFGEGSRLTVL.

In this sample, this clone turned up a few times. The CDR3 loop is CASSQVQMTYTF. The CDR3 bases are TGTGCCAGCAGCCAAGTACAGATGACCTACACCTTC. The chain joins TRBV14 to TRBJ1-2; no clear D gene. V lost 1 base and J lost 10, with 10 bases in between. CDR1 is SGHDN and CDR2 is FVKESK in the germline V gene. There are 12 residues in the CDR3.

The rearrangement joins TRBV19 to TRBJ2-3, with 7 bases identical to TRBD2. The junction had 9 bases not matched to a gene; V was cut back by 5 bases and J by 10 bases. Germline V CDR1 and CDR2: LNHDA, SQIVND (reference sequence). This CDR3 has 13 residues. For the CDR3, the DNA is TGTGCCAGTAGTTCCTCCCGGGGGGTTGCGCAGTATTTT. Encoded protein: CASSSSRGVAQYF.

The chain joins TRBV10-3 to TRBJ1-2, with TRBD1 identical over 9 bases. J gave up 5 bases and V 4 bases, and 23 bases lay outside the gene matches. From germline, CDR1 is ENHRY and CDR2 SYGVKD. The CDR3 totals 20 residues. The CDR3 here is CAISGDRAGSVGRKRYGYTF. CDR3 in DNA: TGTGCCATCAGTGGGGACAGGGCAGGCTCGGTGGGAAGAAAGCGATATGGCTACACCTTC.

This clone turned up a few times. The CDR3 protein is CASRDSGGTDTQYF. The CDR3, as DNA: TGTGCCAGCAGGGATAGCGGGGGCACAGATACGCAGTATTTT. The chain uses TRBV6-6 and TRBJ2-3; 8 bases align to TRBD2. The CDR3 runs 14 residues. The germline V gene has CDR1 MNHNY and CDR2 SVGAGI (reference sequence). Trimming removed 6 bases from V and 1 base from J; junction bases left unmatched: 3.

This chain joins TRBV2 and TRBJ1-3; TRBD1 matches at 9 bases. CDR1 is SNHLY and CDR2 is FYNNEI in the germline V gene. Trimming cost V 5 bases and J 5 bases; bases outside gene matches: 7. CDR3 length: 15 residues. The CDR3 reads CASSSGQGGRNTIYF. Here the CDR3 DNA reads TGTGCCAGCAGTTCGGGACAGGGTGGCCGAAACACCATATATTTT.

The V gene is TRBV21-1, the J gene TRBJ2-1; whether TRBD2, the table's D call, matches the DNA was not checked. TRBV21-1 counts as a pseudogene. This CDR3 is built from 14 residues. Written as DNA, the CDR3 is TGTGCCAGCAGCGCGGGACTATACTTCAGTGAGCAGTTCTTC. Translation: CASSAGLYFSEQFF.

This clone is a singleton in its sample. The chain carries TRBV10-3 and TRBJ2-3; 7 bases fit TRBD1. CDR3 length: 14 residues. V shed 0 bases and J 4 bases; nucleotides not matched to a gene: 1. Germline assignment: CDR1 ENHRY and CDR2 SYGVKD. The CDR3 sequence is CAISESGGPDTQYF. The CDR3 bases are TGTGCCATCAGTGAGTCAGGGGGCCCAGATACGCAGTATTTT.

This clone was recorded a few times. In DNA form, the CDR3 reads TGCGCCAGCAGTGAGTCCCTCCTAAACACTGAAGCTTTCTTT. Protein product: CASSESLLNTEAFF. The genes are TRBV10-1 and TRBJ1-1; no clear D. CDR3 length equals 14 residues. Germline CDR1 and CDR2: WNHNN and SYGVQD (reference sequence). With 0 bases removed from V and 2 bases from J, the gap between germline ends came to 7 bases.

This clone showed up just once. V is TRBV6-5 and J is TRBJ2-1; the D gene is possibly TRBD2 (6 bases). This CDR3 is 16 amino acids long. The germline gives CDR1 MNHEY, CDR2 SVGAGI. The V end lost 4 bases, the J end lost 0 bases, and 13 bases lay between the germline ends. The DNA for the CDR3 is TGTGCCAGCAGTTCAGCCGGTAGCGGCTCCTACAATGAGCAGTTCTTC. It is translated as CASSSAGSGSYNEQFF.

CDR3 in amino acids: CSVGQGDDTEAFF. The CDR3 nucleotides read TGCAGCGTTGGACAGGGGGACGACACTGAAGCTTTCTTT. The chain carries TRBV29-1 and TRBJ1-1; TRBD1 agrees at 9 bases. CDR3 length equals 13 residues. Germline V CDR1 and CDR2: SQVTM, ANQGSEA. The ends lost 4 bases at V and 3 bases at J; junction bases unmatched: 3.

This sequence joins TRBV2 and TRBJ1-4, with D possibly TRBD1 on 5 matching bases. The CDR3 has 16 residues. Trimming cost V 3 bases and J 1 base, with 12 bases left between them. Per the germline V gene, CDR1 is SNHLY and CDR2 is FYNNEI. CDR3 amino acids: CASSDSQGLTNEKLFF. CDR3 DNA sequence: TGTGCCAGCAGTGACAGTCAGGGCCTAACTAATGAAAAACTGTTTTTT. The variable domain in full, with the rest retrieved from reference TRBV2 and TRBJ1-4, is EPEVTQTPSHQVTQMGQEVILRCVPISNHLYFYWYRQILGQKVEFLVSFYNNEISEKSEIFDDQFSVERPDGSNFTLKIRSTKLEDSAMYFCASSDSQGLTNEKLFFGSGTQLSVL.

The rearrangement joins TRBV2 to TRBJ1-3; TRBD1 matches 9 bases. In germline, CDR1 is SNHLY, CDR2 FYNNEI. The CDR3 extends over 15 amino acids. V trimming: 5 bases; J trimming: 3 bases; junction bases outside the gene matches: 5. This CDR3 reads CASSRTGESGNTIYF. CDR3 nucleotide sequence: TGTGCCAGCAGTCGGACAGGGGAAAGTGGAAACACCATATATTTT. Together with reference TRBV2 and TRBJ1-3, the CDR3 gives the full variable domain: EPEVTQTPSHQVTQMGQEVILRCVPISNHLYFYWYRQILGQKVEFLVSFYNNEISEKSEIFDDQFSVERPDGSNFTLKIRSTKLEDSAMYFCASSRTGESGNTIYFGEGSWLTVV.

This clone was detected once. The rearrangement joins TRBV5-1 to TRBJ2-3; D may be TRBD2 (5 bases). Germline V gives CDR1 SGHRS, CDR2 YFSETQ. V lost 0 bases and J 2 bases, leaving 10 bases between the germline ends. The CDR3 spans 15 residues. The CDR3 DNA is TGCGCCAGCAGCTTGGTAGCGAGATACACAGATACGCAGTATTTT. Residues: CASSLVARYTDTQYF.

The chain employs TRBV15 and TRBJ2-5; no firm D call. Germline V gives CDR1 LNHNV, CDR2 YYDKDF (reference sequence). The CDR3 consists of 13 residues. Trimming took 1 base from V and 5 from J, leaving 8 bases between them. CDR3 sequence reads: CATSRGSIETQYF. CDR3 in DNA: TGTGCCACCAGCAGAGGAAGTATTGAGACCCAGTACTTC.

The chain is built from TRBV4-1 and TRBJ1-4, with D maybe TRBD1 (5 bases). The V end was cut by 1 base, the J end by 4 bases, with 13 bases between. Germline V gene data show CDR1 as MGHRA and CDR2 as YSYEKL. This CDR3 is 16 amino acids long. CDR3 sequence reads: CASSQGLTDLNEKLFF. CDR3 DNA sequence: TGCGCCAGCAGCCAAGGTTTGACAGATCTTAATGAAAAACTGTTTTTT.

This clone was seen a few times. The rearrangement joins TRBV6-5 to TRBJ1-4, with D possibly being TRBD1 (5 bases). V was shortened by 7 bases and J by 8 bases, with 20 bases between the two germline ends. The CDR3 is 15 residues long. Germline V gene lookup returns CDR1 MNHEY and CDR2 SVGAGI. CDR3 sequence (DNA): TGTGCCAGCAAAAGGGGATTAGGTCTGAACGAAAAACTGTTTTTT. As protein: CASKRGLGLNEKLFF.

The genes are TRBV13 and TRBJ1-1; D uncertain. This CDR3 has 11 amino acids. Germline assignment: CDR1 PRHDT and CDR2 FYEKMQ (reference sequence). With 5 bases removed from V and 5 bases from J, the gap between germline ends came to 6 bases. CDR3 protein: CASSKQTEAFF. The CDR3 bases are TGTGCCAGCAGCAAACAGACTGAAGCTTTCTTT. The full variable domain, its missing parts supplied by reference TRBV13 and TRBJ1-1, is AAGVIQSPRHLIKEKRETATLKCYPIPRHDTVYWYQQGPGQDPQFLISFYEKMQSDKGSIPDRFSAQQFSDYHSELNMSSLELGDSALYFCASSKQTEAFFGQGTRLTVV.

The chain carries TRBV18 and TRBJ1-5; D gene ambiguous. From germline, CDR1 is KGHSH and CDR2 LQKENI. The germline V and J ends were trimmed by 2 bases and 5 bases, with 7 bases remaining between them. The CDR3 is made up of 13 amino acids. CDR3 loop: CASSPGRDQPQHF. The CDR3 DNA follows: TGTGCCAGCTCACCAGGGAGGGATCAGCCCCAGCATTTT.

V gene TRBV9 combines with J gene TRBJ1-1; 7 nucleotides line up with TRBD1. This CDR3 has 13 amino acids. The germline V gene encodes CDR1 SGDLS and CDR2 YYNGEE. Trimming took 7 bases from V and 1 from J; bases not matched to a gene: 4. DNA of the CDR3: TGTGCCAGCGGCGGACAGGCGAACACTGAAGCTTTCTTT. Its protein is CASGGQANTEAFF.

This chain uses TRBV28 with TRBJ2-5, with 9 bases identical to TRBD1. This CDR3 spans 14 amino acids. CDR1 and CDR2 (germline): MDHEN, SYDVKM. J was trimmed by 4 bases and V by 3 bases; bases with no gene match: 3. The CDR3 sequence: CASSFGQGRETQYF. Here the CDR3 DNA reads TGTGCCAGCAGTTTCGGACAGGGGCGAGAGACCCAGTACTTC.

V gene TRBV28 combines with J gene TRBJ1-1; TRBD1 aligns across 11 bases. CDR1 and CDR2 (germline): MDHEN, SYDVKM. J gave up 6 bases and V 6 bases, and 6 bases lay outside the gene matches. There are 14 residues in the CDR3. Written as DNA, the CDR3 is TGTGCCAGCAGACGGGGACAGGGGGGATCTGAAGCTTTCTTT. Protein sequence: CASRRGQGGSEAFF.